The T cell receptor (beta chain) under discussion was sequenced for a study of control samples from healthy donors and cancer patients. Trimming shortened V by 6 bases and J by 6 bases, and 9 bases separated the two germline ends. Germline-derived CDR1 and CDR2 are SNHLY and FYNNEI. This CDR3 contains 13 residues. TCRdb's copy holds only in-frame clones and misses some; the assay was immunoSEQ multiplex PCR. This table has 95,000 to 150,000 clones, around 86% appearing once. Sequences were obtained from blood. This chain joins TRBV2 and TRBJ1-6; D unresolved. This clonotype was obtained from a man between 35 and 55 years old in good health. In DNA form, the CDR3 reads TGTGCCAGCAGAAGGACTATTAATTCACCCCTCCACTTT. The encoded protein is CASRRTINSPLHF. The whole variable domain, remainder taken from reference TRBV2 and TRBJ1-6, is EPEVTQTPSHQVTQMGQEVILRCVPISNHLYFYWYRQILGQKVEFLVSFYNNEISEKSEIFDDQFSVERPDGSNFTLKIRSTKLEDSAMYFCASRRTINSPLHFGNGTRLTVT.